This TCR beta chain was found in a study of blood T cells in healthy people across ages. A second about 7 to 12 cycle PCR used barcoded and J-beta primers. TCRdb reprocessed the 5' RACE reads via MiXCR and lists one record per CDR3 protein. The data contain 800,000 to 950,000 distinct CDR3 sequences, about 27% of them seen just once; the ten biggest clones take up more than 8.5%. The sample was also linked to a second study, of T cells of mothers and their children.

This receptor was obtained from a middle-aged woman in good health. The sequencing input was blood.

The CDR3 protein is CASSPDRGQSSLHF. The CDR3 DNA sequence: TGTGCCAGCAGCCCTGACAGGGGACAATCATCCCTCCACTTT. This chain uses TRBV12-3 or TRBV12-4 with TRBJ1-6, with TRBD1 matching over 8 bases. CDR3 length equals 14 residues. V shed 6 bases and J 14 bases; nucleotides not matched to a gene: 12.